These T cell receptor beta chains were read from a single sample in a study of CD8+CD57+ T cells in acquired aplastic anemia. TCRdb fed the reads into MiXCR, producing one record per CDR3 protein. The sample holds approximately 270,000 distinct CDR3 sequences; approximately 56% are singletons and the top ten take approximately 8.2%. Material for sequencing was sorted CD4+, CD8+, or CD8+CD57+ T cells (not recorded which) from PBMCs. The receptors shown here come from a human donor with severe aplastic anemia or a healthy control (not recorded which). Each CDR3 is given with its conserved first and last residue. The D gene is left open where the match is weak. Rows may omit the clone size; those that give it use once, few, many or a size class.

abundance	d_gene	v_gene	j_gene	CDR3aa	CDR3nt
.	.	TRBV7-7	TRBJ2-5	CASSTSGSQETQYF	TGTGCCAGCAGCACCTCAGGGTCCCAAGAGACCCAGTACTTC
.	.	TRBV11-2	TRBJ2-3	CASSLDGNGSQYF	TGTGCCAGCAGCTTAGATGGGAACGGTTCGCAGTATTTT
.	.	TRBV7-8	TRBJ1-1	CASSETYTEAFF	TGTGCCAGCAGCGAGACCTACACTGAAGCTTTCTTT
.	TRBD2	TRBV7-2	TRBJ2-3	CASSFWAGDTDTQYF	TGTGCCAGCAGCTTTTGGGCGGGGGACACAGATACGCAGTATTTT
.	.	TRBV24-1	TRBJ2-3	CATSVETLLTDTQYF	TGTGCCACCAGCGTTGAGACACTTCTCACAGATACGCAGTATTTT
.	.	TRBV5-1	TRBJ2-1	CASSKDVSDNEQSF	TGCGCCAGCAGCAAGGACGTTTCGGACAATGAGCAGTCCTTC
many	.	TRBV12-3/TRBV12-4	TRBJ1-4	CASSFNPRVIGKLFF	TGTGCCAGCAGTTTTAACCCCAGGGTAATTGGAAAACTGTTTTTT
many	TRBD1	TRBV6-6	TRBJ1-1	CASSYLGQGKLNTEAFF	TGTGCCAGCAGTTATTTGGGACAGGGGAAACTGAACACTGAAGCTTTCTTT
many	.	TRBV18	TRBJ2-3	CASSPAGDTQYF	TGTGCCAGCTCACCTGCGGGGGATACGCAGTATTTT
many	TRBD1	TRBV9	TRBJ1-5	CASSVGGDRENQPQHF	TGTGCCAGCAGCGTAGGTGGGGACAGGGAGAATCAGCCCCAGCATTTT
many	.	TRBV5-1	TRBJ2-7	CASSSGPSSYEQYF	TGCGCCAGCAGCTCGGGACCAAGCTCCTACGAGCAGTACTTC
.	.	TRBV2	TRBJ1-5	CASSELEGIQPQHF	TGTGCCAGCAGTGAACTTGAGGGAATACAGCCCCAGCATTTT
few	TRBD1	TRBV7-6	TRBJ2-7	CASTRTGGASDEQYF	TGTGCCAGCACCCGAACAGGGGGCGCATCTGACGAGCAGTACTTC
few	.	TRBV24-1	TRBJ1-6	CATSEAWGSPLHF	TGTGCCACCAGTGAGGCATGGGGTTCACCCCTCCACTTT
many	.	TRBV6-5	TRBJ2-1	CASSYSSRVEQFF	TGTGCCAGCAGTTACTCTTCCAGGGTGGAGCAGTTCTTC
few	.	TRBV5-1	TRBJ1-2	CASSRDSYGYTF	TGTGCCAGCAGCAGGGACTCCTATGGCTACACCTTC
.	TRBD1	TRBV19	TRBJ1-1	CASRNRDRGHRNTEAFF	TGTGCCAGTAGAAACCGGGACAGGGGCCACCGGAACACTGAAGCTTTCTTT
many	.	TRBV20-1	TRBJ2-2	CSASPHTGELFF	TGCAGTGCTAGTCCTCACACCGGGGAGCTGTTTTTT
.	.	TRBV2	TRBJ2-2	CASSTGSGELFF	TGTGCCAGCAGTACAGGGTCCGGGGAGCTGTTTTTT
.	TRBD2	TRBV15	TRBJ2-5	CATSRGGLAGQETQYF	TGTGCCACCAGCAGGGGAGGACTAGCGGGCCAAGAGACCCAGTACTTC
.	.	TRBV5-1	TRBJ1-5	CASSSGLGQPQHF	TGCGCCAGCAGCTCCGGCTTGGGACAGCCCCAGCATTTT
.	.	TRBV12-3/TRBV12-4	TRBJ1-4	CASSSHWEANEKLFF	TGTGCCAGCAGCTCCCACTGGGAAGCTAATGAAAAACTGTTTTTT
few	.	TRBV10-2	TRBJ2-7	CASSETYEQYF	TGCGCCAGCAGTGAAACCTACGAGCAGTACTTC
.	TRBD1	TRBV7-6	TRBJ1-1	CASSFGTGQTEAFF	TGTGCCAGCAGCTTCGGGACAGGGCAAACTGAAGCTTTCTTT
many	.	TRBV4-1	TRBJ1-2	CASSQESSFYGYTF	TGCGCCAGCAGCCAAGAGTCCAGCTTCTATGGCTACACCTTC
few	TRBD1	TRBV7-2	TRBJ1-2	CASSSGQGAYGYTF	TGTGCCAGCAGCTCCGGACAGGGGGCCTATGGCTACACCTTC
many	.	TRBV2	TRBJ2-6	CASRSSGANVLTF	TGTGCCAGCAGAAGCTCTGGGGCCAACGTCCTGACTTTC
many	.	TRBV12-3/TRBV12-4	TRBJ1-2	CASSWNRNYGYTF	TGTGCCAGCAGTTGGAACAGGAACTATGGCTACACCTTC
once	TRBD1	TRBV12-3/TRBV12-4	TRBJ1-1	CASRHSGTGGNTEAFF	TGTGCCAGCAGGCACTCCGGGACAGGGGGGAACACTGAAGCTTTCTTT
once	.	TRBV10-3	TRBJ1-6	CAISEFGVKGDSPLHF	TGTGCCATCAGTGAGTTCGGGGTAAAAGGGGATTCACCCCTCCACTTT
once	.	TRBV7-2	TRBJ2-7	CASSRLLQEQYF	TGTGCCAGCAGCCGACTTCTGCAAGAGCAGTACTTC
.	.	TRBV7-9	TRBJ2-6	CASSLTGANVLTF	TGTGCCAGCAGTCTAACTGGGGCCAACGTCCTGACTTTC
.	.	TRBV25-1	TRBJ2-7	CASSEGQGAYERYF	TGTGCCAGCAGTGAAGGTCAGGGAGCCTACGAGCGGTACTTC
many	TRBD2	TRBV20-1	TRBJ2-4	CSARTSGGQGSKNIQYF	TGCAGTGCTAGGACTAGCGGGGGGCAAGGTTCCAAAAACATTCAGTACTTC
.	TRBD2	TRBV20-1	TRBJ2-4	CSARGEGASGSANIQYF	TGCAGTGCTAGAGGAGAAGGGGCTAGCGGGAGTGCGAACATTCAGTACTTC
.	.	TRBV10-2	TRBJ1-2	CASSETSPGGHGYTF	TGCGCCAGCAGTGAGACATCCCCGGGGGGACATGGCTACACCTTC
.	.	TRBV19	TRBJ2-5	CAISGGETQYF	TGTGCCATATCAGGGGGGGAGACCCAGTACTTC
.	.	TRBV7-2	TRBJ1-1	CASSPSRGTEAFF	TGTGCCAGCAGCCCTAGTCGGGGCACTGAAGCTTTCTTT
.	TRBD1	TRBV5-5	TRBJ1-1	CASSQDTGDSTEAFF	TGTGCCAGCAGCCAAGATACAGGGGATAGTACTGAAGCTTTCTTT
.	TRBD2	TRBV19	TRBJ2-6	CASTNRTSGSSGANVLTF	TGTGCCAGTACTAATCGGACTAGCGGGAGCTCTGGGGCCAACGTCCTGACTTTC